The entry below gives a single TCR beta chain sequence along with its context. The data stem from a study of blood T cell repertoires in COVID-19. Study processing details: Counts of nucleated cells, estimated from reference gene primer amplification, were obtained. Profiled with immunoSEQ multiplex PCR; TCRdb holds only in-frame clones, not every one. V and J calls and clone size follow that table, whereas D and trimming were derived from the DNA. The sample shows under 250,000 clones, 75% to 90% of them seen only once. CDR1 and CDR2 (germline): KGHDR, SFDVKD. This CDR3 has 14 amino acids. The junction had 9 bases not matched to a gene; V was cut back by 7 bases and J by 5 bases.

The TCR originated in a man aged 60-69 years who had recovered from COVID-19. The sample was peripheral blood. The chain recombines TRBV24-1 with TRBJ1-2; 7 bases map to TRBD1. CDR3 loop: CATSPGTVYYGYTF. CDR3 bases: TGTGCCACCAGCCCCGGGACAGTTTATTATGGCTACACCTTC.